The 27 T cell receptor beta chains reported below all come from one sample, sequenced in a study of response to subunit inactivated influenza vaccine. Using its own MiXCR run on the RT-PCR reads, TCRdb lists one record per CDR3 protein. The sample holds over 450,000 distinct CDR3 sequences, 10% to 15% seen once. The input for sequencing was PBMCs from blood, taken more than 35 days after vaccination. These receptors originate from a man aged 45-60 years who received an inactivated influenza vaccine.

In its sample, this clonotype was seen a few times. V usage is TRBV11-2 and J usage is TRBJ1-4; D call uncertain. The CDR3 has 13 amino acids. Trimming removed 3 bases at V and 7 bases at J, with 9 bases between. CDR1 is SGHAT and CDR2 is FQNNGV in the germline V gene. DNA for the CDR3: TGTGCCAGCAGCTTCACGTGGGGTGAAAAACTGTTTTTT. This gives the protein CASSFTWGEKLFF.

This clonotype was counted between two and nine times. This chain uses TRBV5-1 with TRBJ1-4; D not resolved. CDR3 length equals 15 residues. Germline CDR1 SGHRS, CDR2 YFSETQ. V shed 4 bases and J shed 8 bases, with 18 bases lying between them. The CDR3 here is CASSNKTTMGEKLFF. CDR3 in DNA: TGCGCCAGCAGCAACAAAACGACAATGGGGGAAAAACTGTTTTTT.

On this clonotype: A much larger clone differs from this one at a single base, so this may be a read error. This chain uses TRBV20-1 with TRBJ2-7; TRBD1 matches at 7 bases. Germline assignment: CDR1 DFQATT and CDR2 SNEGSKA (reference sequence). The V segment lost 5 bases and the J segment 3 bases; nucleotides outside the gene matches: 10. The CDR3 is 14 residues long. CDR3 coding DNA: TGCAGTGCTCATATAACGGGACAGCTCTACGAGCAGTACTTC. Translating gives CSAHITGQLYEQYF.

This chain connects TRBV18 to TRBJ1-6; no reliable D call. V gave up 3 bases and J gave up 8 bases, with 8 bases separating them. The CDR3 totals 13 residues. Germline assignment: CDR1 KGHSH and CDR2 LQKENI. The CDR3 reads CASSPLQDSPLHF. The CDR3 DNA is TGTGCCAGCTCACCGTTACAAGATTCACCCCTCCACTTT.

This clonotype has only a few counts. V gene TRBV5-1 combines with J gene TRBJ2-3; tentatively, D is TRBD2 (5 bases). Trimming shortened V by 4 bases and J by 6 bases, and 12 bases separated the two germline ends. This CDR3 region has 13 residues. Germline CDR1 reads SGHRS; CDR2 reads YFSETQ. This CDR3 reads CASSHLRGDTQYF. As DNA, the CDR3 is TGCGCCAGCAGCCATCTCCGGGGTGATACGCAGTATTTT. Filled out from reference TRBV5-1 and TRBJ2-3, the complete variable domain reads KAGVTQTPRYLIKTRGQQVTLSCSPISGHRSVSWYQQTPGQGLQFLFEYFSETQRNKGNFPGRFSGRQFSNSRSEMNVSTLELGDSALYLCASSHLRGDTQYFGPGTRLTVL.

This clonotype turned up a few times. J is TRBJ2-7 and V is TRBV4-3; D tentatively fits TRBD1 or TRBD2 (6 bases each). The CDR3 runs to 15 residues. V was trimmed by 4 bases and J by 2 bases, leaving 15 bases between them. The germline gives CDR1 LGHNA, CDR2 YSLEER. CDR3 amino acids: CASSPWWGATYEQYF. The CDR3 DNA reads as TGCGCCAGCAGCCCCTGGTGGGGGGCTACCTACGAGCAGTACTTC.

The gene calls are TRBV5-1 and TRBJ2-5, with 9 bases identical to TRBD2. The CDR3 extends over 17 amino acids. The V gene end was trimmed by 4 bases and the J gene end by 2 bases; junction bases not matched to a gene: 12. Germline CDR1 is SGHRS and CDR2 is YFSETQ. The CDR3 protein is CASSPGGGAGGQETQYF. Written as DNA, the CDR3 is TGCGCCAGCAGCCCGGGCGGGGGGGCCGGTGGTCAAGAGACCCAGTACTTC.

This clonotype was picked up a small number of times. The chain combines TRBV5-1 with TRBJ2-2; 7 positions match TRBD2. V trimming: 5 bases; J trimming: 3 bases; junction bases outside the gene matches: 7. The length of the CDR3 is 15 residues. Germline-derived CDR1 and CDR2 are SGHRS and YFSETQ. The CDR3 DNA reads TGCGCCAGCAGTGGGCTAGCGGAAGACACCGGGGAGCTGTTTTTT. This sequence encodes CASSGLAEDTGELFF. The complete variable domain, with remaining parts taken from reference TRBV5-1 and TRBJ2-2, reads KAGVTQTPRYLIKTRGQQVTLSCSPISGHRSVSWYQQTPGQGLQFLFEYFSETQRNKGNFPGRFSGRQFSNSRSEMNVSTLELGDSALYLCASSGLAEDTGELFFGEGSRLTVL.

The chain has TRBV6-5 and TRBJ1-2; unclear D gene. The CDR3 spans 14 residues. Trimming pared 4 bases from V and 3 bases from J, leaving 12 bases between. The germline CDR1 and CDR2 sequences are MNHEY and SVGAGI. CDR3 region: CASSSYTGDYGYTF. CDR3 coding DNA: TGTGCCAGCAGTTCCTACACCGGCGACTATGGCTACACCTTC.

This chain links TRBV5-6 with TRBJ2-5; 9 bases are shared with TRBD2. The CDR3 is 15 amino acids. From germline, CDR1 is SGHDT and CDR2 YYEEEE. V lost 0 bases, J lost 4 bases, and 4 bases stayed unmatched. CDR3 loop: CASSLVSGGGETQYF. The CDR3 coding sequence is TGTGCCAGCAGCTTGGTTAGCGGGGGAGGAGAGACCCAGTACTTC.

This clonotype was counted a few times. V and J are TRBV5-1 and TRBJ1-2; 11 nucleotides agree with TRBD1. This CDR3 contains 12 residues. V lost 5 bases, J lost 8 bases, and 2 bases stayed unmatched. Germline lookup yields CDR1 SGHRS and CDR2 YFSETQ. Here the CDR3 reads CASRDRGLGYTF. The CDR3 DNA is TGCGCCAGCAGGGACAGGGGGCTCGGCTACACCTTC. The full variable domain, with the rest looked up from reference TRBV5-1 and TRBJ1-2, is KAGVTQTPRYLIKTRGQQVTLSCSPISGHRSVSWYQQTPGQGLQFLFEYFSETQRNKGNFPGRFSGRQFSNSRSEMNVSTLELGDSALYLCASRDRGLGYTFGSGTRLTVV.

The chain has TRBV24-1 and TRBJ2-1, with 7 bases aligning to TRBD1. The CDR3 is made up of 14 amino acids. With 1 base clipped from V and 6 bases from J, the junction kept 2 bases outside the gene matches. From germline, CDR1 is KGHDR and CDR2 SFDVKD. The CDR3 spells CATSDFYRGNEQFF. In nucleotides, the CDR3 is TGTGCCACCAGTGATTTCTACAGGGGCAATGAGCAGTTCTTC.

This clonotype turned up a few times. The chain is built from TRBV10-3 and TRBJ2-7; D remains unclear. V dropped 3 bases and J dropped 3 bases, with 12 bases sitting between them. CDR1 is ENHRY, CDR2 SYGVKD, per germline. The CDR3 is made up of 14 amino acids. The CDR3 protein is CAISDSQIGYEQYF. The DNA of the CDR3 is TGTGCCATCAGTGATTCACAGATCGGCTACGAGCAGTACTTC.

This clonotype was recorded a few times. The gene calls are TRBV7-2 and TRBJ2-5, with D perhaps TRBD1 (5 bases). Germline CDR1 reads SGHTA; CDR2 reads FQGNSA. This CDR3 spans 14 amino acids. V dropped 1 base and J dropped 5 bases, with 11 bases sitting between them. The CDR3 protein is CASSLGMGLETQYF. DNA of the CDR3: TGTGCCAGCAGCTTAGGGATGGGGCTGGAGACCCAGTACTTC.

The V call is TRBV5-4, the J call TRBJ2-6; 9 bases match TRBD1. This CDR3 is built from 17 residues. The J segment lost 0 bases and the V segment lost 4 bases, leaving 5 bases of the junction unmatched. Germline V CDR1 and CDR2: SGHNT, YYREEE (reference sequence). The CDR3 DNA is TGTGCCAGCAGCGGGACAGGGACAATCTCTGGGGCCAACGTCCTGACTTTC. It encodes CASSGTGTISGANVLTF.

This clonotype was counted between two and nine times. The V gene is TRBV7-8, the J gene TRBJ2-3; no firm D call. V was pared by 1 base and J by 6 bases, with 11 bases between. This CDR3 is built from 14 residues. CDR1 and CDR2 (germline): SGHVS, FQNEAQ. The CDR3 sequence is CASSLGVSADTQYF. The CDR3 DNA follows: TGTGCCAGCAGCTTAGGAGTCTCCGCTGATACGCAGTATTTT.

The gene calls are TRBV5-1 and TRBJ2-2; the D is unclear. Trimming removed 1 base at V and 0 bases at J, with 7 bases between. Per the germline V gene, CDR1 is SGHRS and CDR2 is YFSETQ. The CDR3 contains 15 residues. For the CDR3, the DNA is TGCGCCAGCAGCTTGTACAGTCCGAACACCGGGGAGCTGTTTTTT. The encoded protein is CASSLYSPNTGELFF.

The table lists this clonotype with many counts. The chain combines TRBV12-3 or TRBV12-4 with TRBJ1-2, with unresolved D. The CDR3 has 13 residues. V was clipped by 2 bases and J by 4 bases, with 8 bases between them. The CDR3 nucleotides are TGTGCCAGCAGTTTATCGTTCGGCTATGGCTACACCTTC. Protein product: CASSLSFGYGYTF.

V gene TRBV29-1 combines with J gene TRBJ2-1; D not certain. The CDR3 is made up of 13 amino acids. V lost 4 bases, J lost 0 bases, and 7 bases lay in between. CDR1 and CDR2 (germline): SQVTM, ANQGSEA. The DNA of the CDR3 is TGCAGCGTTGCCCTGTCCTCCTACAATGAGCAGTTCTTC. Translation: CSVALSSYNEQFF.

This clonotype has more than one count but fewer than ten. The gene calls are TRBV5-6 and TRBJ2-5, with D unclear. The CDR3 has 11 amino acids. Germline-derived CDR1 and CDR2 are SGHDT and YYEEEE. V was cut by 3 bases and J by 7 bases, with 7 bases left in between. Written as DNA, the CDR3 is TGTGCCAGCAGCTCCCGGGCGACCCAGTACTTC. It encodes CASSSRATQYF.

The chain carries TRBV6-1 and TRBJ2-5; 15 bases fit TRBD2. Trimming removed 5 bases from V and 2 bases from J; junction bases left unmatched: 3. The CDR3 runs 16 residues. The V gene's germline CDR1 is MNHNS and CDR2 SASEGT. This CDR3 reads CASSRTSGGDQETQYF. The CDR3 DNA follows: TGTGCCAGCAGTCGGACTAGCGGGGGGGATCAAGAGACCCAGTACTTC.

V is TRBV4-2 and J is TRBJ2-7; no clear D. The CDR3 consists of 14 residues. Per germline, CDR1 LGHNA and CDR2 YNFKEQ. V was shortened by 10 bases and J by 0 bases, with 16 bases between the two germline ends. CDR3 region: CAMSPGRLSYEQYF. The CDR3 nucleotides are TGTGCCATGAGCCCCGGGCGACTCTCCTACGAGCAGTACTTC.

This clonotype was seen at least ten times. CDR3 amino acids: CASWKKNTEAFF. The DNA for the CDR3 is TGTGCCAGTTGGAAGAAAAACACTGAAGCTTTCTTT. The chain recombines TRBV6-5 with TRBJ1-1; no reliable D call. The CDR3 sequence is 12 residues long. Germline V lookup: CDR1 MNHEY, CDR2 SVGAGI. The V end lost 9 bases, the J end lost 2 bases, and 10 bases lay between the germline ends.

The chain combines TRBV6-1 with TRBJ2-7; TRBD1 matches at 10 bases. Germline CDR1 is MNHNS and CDR2 is SASEGT. This CDR3 comprises 18 residues. With V trimmed by 6 bases and J by 1 base, 15 bases remained unmatched. The CDR3: CASSPLKSGQGLSYEQYF. The CDR3 region has the DNA TGTGCCAGCAGCCCCCTTAAATCGGGACAGGGGTTATCCTACGAGCAGTACTTC.

This clonotype was detected ten times or more. The chain uses TRBV5-1 and TRBJ2-5; 8 bases fit TRBD2. The V gene end was trimmed by 0 bases and the J gene end by 4 bases; junction bases not matched to a gene: 2. The CDR3 is made up of 14 amino acids. The germline V gene encodes CDR1 SGHRS and CDR2 YFSETQ. The CDR3 region is CASSLARGGETQYF. CDR3 nucleotides: TGCGCCAGCAGCTTGGCCCGGGGGGGAGAGACCCAGTACTTC.

The J gene is TRBJ1-5, the V gene TRBV4-2; 7 bases are shared with TRBD1. Germline lookup yields CDR1 LGHNA and CDR2 YNFKEQ. The V gene end was trimmed by 0 bases and the J gene end by 6 bases; junction bases not matched to a gene: 8. The CDR3 extends over 16 amino acids. CDR3 amino acids: CASSQDRGGAGQPQHF. The CDR3 nucleotides read TGTGCCAGCAGCCAAGATAGAGGGGGCGCGGGTCAGCCCCAGCATTTT.

The rearrangement uses TRBV28 and TRBJ2-2, with D possibly being TRBD2 (5 bases). With 1 base removed from V and 5 bases from J, the gap between germline ends came to 14 bases. Germline CDR1 is MDHEN and CDR2 is SYDVKM. This CDR3 is 16 amino acids long. The CDR3 DNA reads as TGTGCCAGCAGTTTATTCTCTTCTAGAGGGACCGGGGAGCTGTTTTTT. Amino acid sequence: CASSLFSSRGTGELFF.